This T cell receptor beta chain was obtained from a study of T cell repertoires in cytomegalovirus infection. Study-level information: Indicated by public TCR beta signatures were CMV infection and matching HLA type.

Germline V gene data show CDR1 as SQVTM and CDR2 as ANQGSEA. J was trimmed by 0 bases and V by 1 base; bases with no gene match: 3. CDR3 size: 15 residues. Study conclusions and caveats: The ex vivo response was dominated by HLA-C-restricted CMV-specific TCR beta clonotypes. Individuals carrying CMV plus the relevant HLA were identified by cumulative frequency of public TCR beta families.

As for this clonotype: The antigen remains unidentified.

TCRdb analysed the reads with MiXCR anew, one entry per CDR3 protein. In the table there are more than 350,000 distinct CDR3 sequences, approximately 33% of which are singletons. The clonotype comes from a human donor in good health (CMV status not recorded). Some clones in this sample may be carry-over from other donors' samples. The sample taken for sequencing was PBMCs. V is TRBV29-1 and J is TRBJ2-7; 10 bases match TRBD1. CDR3 bases: TGCAGCGTTGAAGTGACAGGGGGCCGCTCCTACGAGCAGTACTTC. Translating gives CSVEVTGGRSYEQYF.